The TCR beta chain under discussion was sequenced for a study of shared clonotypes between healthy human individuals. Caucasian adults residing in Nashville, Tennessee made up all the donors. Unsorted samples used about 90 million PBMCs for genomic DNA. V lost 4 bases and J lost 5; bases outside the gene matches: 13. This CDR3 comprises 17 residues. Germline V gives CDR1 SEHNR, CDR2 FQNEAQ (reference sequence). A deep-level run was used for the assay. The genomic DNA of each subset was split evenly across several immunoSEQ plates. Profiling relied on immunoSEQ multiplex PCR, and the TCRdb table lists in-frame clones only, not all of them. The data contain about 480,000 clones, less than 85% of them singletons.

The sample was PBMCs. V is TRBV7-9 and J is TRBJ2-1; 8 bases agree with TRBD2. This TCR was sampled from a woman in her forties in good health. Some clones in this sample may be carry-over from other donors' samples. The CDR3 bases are TGTGCCAGCAGCTCACCAAAAAAGCGGGAGAGCAACAATGAGCAGTTCTTC. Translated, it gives CASSSPKKRESNNEQFF.